This is a list of T cell receptor beta chains from one sample in a study of blood T cell repertoires in COVID-19. This table comes from immunoSEQ multiplex PCR, and its TCRdb copy is limited to in-frame clones, with some not included. Of some 200,000 clones detected, about nine tenths appear once; the ten largest clones hold around 3.5%. Sequenced input: PBMCs or T cells enriched from blood (not recorded which). All receptors derive from a middle-aged woman with acute COVID-19. Each CDR3 is given with its conserved first and last residue. A D gene is named only where the DNA matches it firmly. A clone size is listed for some rows: how often the clone was seen (once, few, many), or a class if it is expanded.

j_call | v_call | d_call | clone_size | cdr3_aa | cdr3_nt
TRBJ2-3 | TRBV7-9 | - | few | CASSLIAGGADTQYF | TGTGCCAGCAGCTTAATTGCGGGTGGGGCAGATACGCAGTATTTT
TRBJ1-1 | TRBV28 | TRBD1 | - | CATQTGATEAFF | TGTGCCACCCAGACAGGGGCCACTGAAGCTTTCTTT
TRBJ1-2 | TRBV6-5 | TRBD1 | - | CASKTDRAGYTF | TGTGCCAGCAAGACTGACAGGGCTGGCTACACCTTC
TRBJ1-5 | TRBV6-1 | - | - | CASSEGILGWAGLSNQPQHF | TGTGCCAGCAGTGAAGGCATCTTGGGGTGGGCAGGGCTGAGCAATCAGCCCCAGCATTTT
TRBJ2-7 | TRBV6-2/TRBV6-3 | TRBD1 | - | CASSPDRGPLVGEQYF | TGTGCCAGCAGTCCGGACAGGGGACCACTTGTCGGCGAGCAGTACTTC
TRBJ1-1 | TRBV28 | - | - | CATGGPQNTEAFF | TGTGCCACCGGGGGACCTCAGAACACTGAAGCTTTCTTT
TRBJ2-1 | TRBV27 | TRBD2 | - | CASQRGVYNEQFF | TGTGCCAGTCAGCGGGGTGTTTACAATGAGCAGTTCTTC
TRBJ1-1 | TRBV16 | - | - | CASSFKRTSNTEAFF | TGTGCCAGCAGCTTTAAACGGACATCGAACACTGAAGCTTTCTTT
TRBJ2-3 | TRBV5-5 | - | - | CASSLGPPGDTQYF | TGTGCCAGCAGCTTGGGACCTCCGGGGGATACGCAGTATTTT
TRBJ2-5 | TRBV5-1 | TRBD1 | - | CASSWGQGKLETQYF | TGCGCCAGCAGCTGGGGACAGGGGAAGCTGGAGACCCAGTACTTC
TRBJ1-1 | TRBV5-5 | TRBD1 | - | CASSPQGAGTEAFF | TGTGCCAGCAGCCCACAGGGGGCGGGCACTGAAGCTTTCTTT
TRBJ2-1 | TRBV7-2 | TRBD1 | - | CASSYGTGNEQFF | TGTGCCAGCAGCTACGGGACAGGGAATGAGCAGTTCTTC
TRBJ2-1 | TRBV7-9 | TRBD1 | - | CASSFRQGGFF | TGTGCCAGCAGCTTCAGACAGGGGGGGTTCTTC
TRBJ1-2 | TRBV3-1/TRBV3-2 | TRBD1 | - | CASSRRQGVYGYTF | TGTGCCAGCAGCCGGAGACAGGGCGTCTATGGCTACACCTTC
TRBJ1-3 | TRBV19 | TRBD1 | - | CASSIRTGGNGNTIYF | TGTGCCAGTAGTATTCGTACAGGGGGAAATGGAAACACCATATATTTT
TRBJ1-1 | TRBV5-1 | - | - | CASSGAAIIGTEAFF | TGCGCCAGCAGTGGAGCGGCTATAATTGGGACTGAAGCTTTCTTT
TRBJ1-2 | TRBV6-5 | - | - | CASSYLSGFDGYTF | TGTGCCAGCAGTTACCTCTCGGGGTTTGATGGCTACACCTTC
TRBJ1-5 | TRBV6-5 | TRBD1 | - | CASRTTGVDSQPQHF | TGTGCCAGCAGGACGACAGGGGTTGATAGTCAGCCCCAGCATTTT
TRBJ1-1 | TRBV6-4 | TRBD1 | few | CASREDRVATEAFF | TGTGCCAGCAGGGAGGACAGGGTGGCCACTGAAGCTTTCTTT
TRBJ2-1 | TRBV9 | TRBD2 | - | CASSVDSGRYNEQFF | TGTGCCAGCAGCGTAGATAGCGGGAGATACAATGAGCAGTTCTTC
TRBJ2-1 | TRBV7-6 | TRBD2 | - | CASSSAFNPGLAGGPVRNEQFF | TGTGCCAGCAGCTCCGCATTTAACCCGGGACTAGCGGGGGGGCCGGTGCGGAATGAGCAGTTCTTC
TRBJ1-6 | TRBV3-1/TRBV3-2 | - | - | CASSQGWSGFSPLHF | TGTGCCAGCAGCCAAGGTTGGTCAGGGTTCTCACCCCTCCACTTT
TRBJ2-1 | TRBV19 | - | once | CASRKTGYNEQFF | TGTGCCAGTAGAAAGACAGGATACAATGAGCAGTTCTTC
TRBJ2-1 | TRBV7-2 | - | once | CASILARGAEQFF | TGTGCCAGCATACTGGCCCGGGGGGCTGAGCAGTTCTTC
TRBJ1-2 | TRBV11-2 | TRBD1 | - | CASTGTGDLYNYGYTF | TGTGCCAGCACCGGGACAGGGGACCTTTATAACTATGGCTACACCTTC
TRBJ2-2 | TRBV19 | TRBD2 | once | CASSTVLAGTGELFF | TGTGCCAGTAGTACGGTACTAGCGGGGACCGGGGAGCTGTTTTTT
TRBJ1-1 | TRBV6-5 | - | - | CASSWLPGRPTEAFF | TGTGCCAGCAGTTGGCTCCCAGGGCGGCCGACTGAAGCTTTCTTT
TRBJ1-1 | TRBV29-1 | - | - | CSVDPSTTEAFF | TGCAGCGTTGACCCGAGCACCACTGAAGCTTTCTTT
TRBJ1-3 | TRBV7-2 | - | - | CASSRGVGRVSGNTIYF | TGTGCCAGCAGCCGCGGGGTAGGACGGGTCTCTGGAAACACCATATATTTT